This TCR beta chain was identified during a study of human T cells and chemical hapten exposure. As for the study in general: All through the approximately 24-week study, the scalp of each patient received diphenylcyclopropenone doses weekly.

Time point indicated: pre-sensitization, week 0. Treatment denoted: therapeutic diphenylcyclopropenone sensitization with weekly scalp DPC. Whole blood, unfractionated, served as the material for total RNA extraction. Notes on the study in general: The study found that PT1 expanded TCR counts correlated positively with patch test score.

Unmatched junction bases numbered 4, after V lost 2 bases and J lost 6 bases. The CDR3 is made up of 15 amino acids. Germline V CDR1 and CDR2: MNHEY, SVGEGT. Turning to this clonotype: Its antigen is unknown.

Per the original data handling: A typical sample had 95,638 TCRs, with roughly 23,224 to 700,000 overall. TCRdb called the RACE reads again in MiXCR, with one record for every CDR3 protein. The V and J calls were determined by TCRdb, not by the authors. The sample contains fewer than 350,000 distinct CDR3 sequences, just under 8% of which appear only once. The sequencing used whole blood, collected in connection with sensitization to the hapten diphenylcyclopropenone (DPC). The J gene is TRBJ1-6, the V gene TRBV6-2 or TRBV6-3; 7 nucleotides align to TRBD1. This TCR derives from a man aged 18 to 35 with alopecia areata. Some clones in this sample may be carry-over from other donors' samples. CDR3 in DNA: TGTGCCAGCAGTTACCAGGGGGTGGCTAATTCACCCCTCCACTTT. Its translation: CASSYQGVANSPLHF.